This T cell receptor (beta chain) is drawn from a study of blood T cell repertoires in COVID-19 (TCRdb year 2020). Study-wide context: The collaborator samples originated in the United States, Italy and Spain and spanned the acute and convalescent phases of COVID-19. The samples were drawn from the first 160 participants of the ongoing ImmuneRACE study and from under 1,500 subjects provided by 6 global collaborators. The repertoires were made available in a free public database intended to serve as a resource for research on the immune response to SARS-CoV-2. Deeply sampled blood TCRbeta repertoires from subjects exposed to, actively infected with, or recovered from COVID-19 were included in the dataset. The material from the prospective study consisted of cDNA or gDNA derived from T cells, B-cell-depleted T cells, or PBMCs. Nearly every sample came with metadata listing a de-identified subject ID, COVID-19 status, age in years and sex. Where available, HLA class I and class II types were obtained from metadata supplied by the sample provider rather than from assay-based typing.

Collaborating institutions collected whole blood in K2EDTA tubes following their own protocols. For TCRbeta analysis, collaborators shipped samples in one of three forms: frozen whole blood, isolated PBMCs, or DNA extracted from either of those sample types. There are a few counts of this clone. This clone's antigen is unknown. No base quality values were provided; no much bigger clone lies one nucleotide off. TCRbeta CDR3 regions were amplified from genomic DNA by means of the immunoSEQ Assay, a bias-controlled multiplex PCR. On the authors' methods: The number of nucleated cells in each sample was estimated by amplification of reference gene primers within the assay. To quantify the absolute abundance of each unique TCRbeta CDR3 rearrangement, sequence reads were collapsed and filtered. For each sample, productive Simpson clonality was calculated as the square root of Simpson's diversity index over productive rearrangements. TCRdb provides this immuneACCESS table in a form limited to in-frame rearrangements. Some clones are lacking; in checked studies, under half of them reflect an unresolved V gene, and why the rest are absent is not known. V, J and clone size are those of that table, while D and trimming were read from the DNA. For this sample the table gives 98,000 or so clones, of which around 64% were detected only once. The top ten clonotypes cover more than 1.5% of the sample.

Results and caveats for the whole study, not just this receptor: Clinical and demographic metadata were provided uncurated, with the amount varying by source and participant.

Sequenced input: peripheral blood. This clonotype was sampled from a woman aged 40 to 55 with acute or convalescent COVID-19.

The DNA sequence reads TGTGCCAGCAGTTACACATCAGGGGGCTCTGGAAACACCATATATTTT. It encodes CASSYTSGGSGNTIYF. The chain couples TRBV28 to TRBJ1-3; 7 nucleotides in the junction match TRBD1. The CDR3 starts with the cysteine, ends with the phenylalanine, and has 16 residues. Left in the record is the CDR3 DNA by itself, 48 bases read in frame from the first base. CDR1 MDHEN and CDR2 SYDVKM are derived from the germline V gene. Trimming accounts for 4 bases at V and 0 bases at J, while the number of junction bases matched to no gene is 6.